One and the same sample provided the 11 T cell receptor beta chains below, sequenced in a study of cytotoxic CD8 clonotypes in ibrutinib-treated CLL. Repertoires were generated with immunoSEQ multiplex PCR, while TCRdb's copy carries only in-frame clones and drops some. This table holds around 70,000 clones, about nine tenths found once. The sequences come from PBMCs, collected after 12 months of ibrutinib treatment. These receptors were obtained from a human donor with chronic lymphocytic leukemia.

The chain links TRBV5-5 to TRBJ1-2; maybe TRBD1 (6 bases). V was clipped by 4 bases and J by 0 bases, with 16 bases between them. CDR3 length: 16 residues. Looked up from germline, CDR1 is SGHKS and CDR2 is YYEKEE (reference sequence). The CDR3 DNA sequence: TGTGCCAGCAGCCGGGGACAAATAAGAGCTAACTATGGCTACACCTTC. It is translated as CASSRGQIRANYGYTF.

The CDR3 reads CASSPRQYNNYGYTF. Written as DNA, the CDR3 is TGTGCCAGCAGCCCCCGACAGTACAATAACTATGGCTACACCTTC. This chain links TRBV9 with TRBJ1-2; the D gene is possibly TRBD1 (5 bases). CDR1 and CDR2 from the germline V gene are SGDLS and YYNGEE. Deletions cut 4 bases from V and 1 base from J, with 14 bases between. The CDR3 is made up of 15 amino acids.

The chain is built from TRBV6-5 and TRBJ2-2, with 7 bases fitting TRBD2. Germline CDR1 and CDR2: MNHEY and SVGAGI. V shed 9 bases, J shed 3 bases, and the junction held 1 base outside the gene matches. The CDR3 loop spans 12 amino acids. CDR3 protein: CARRGYTGELFF. DNA for the CDR3: TGTGCCAGGCGGGGGTACACCGGGGAGCTGTTTTTT.

This chain joins TRBV29-1 and TRBJ1-5; D is uncertain. The CDR3 is made up of 13 amino acids. The germline V and J ends were trimmed by 4 bases and 4 bases, with 11 bases remaining between them. Germline lookup yields CDR1 SQVTM and CDR2 ANQGSEA. The CDR3 coding sequence is TGCAGCGTTGTGACGGAACTTAATCAGCCCCAGCATTTT. Encoded protein: CSVVTELNQPQHF.

V gene TRBV5-1 combines with J gene TRBJ2-3, with 14 positions matching TRBD2. With V trimmed by 4 bases and J by 4 bases, 5 bases remained unmatched. The germline gives CDR1 SGHRS, CDR2 YFSETQ. This CDR3 spans 16 amino acids. The CDR3 region has the DNA TGCGCCAGCAGCCCCGGACTAGCGGGAGGACCAGATACGCAGTATTTT. Protein: CASSPGLAGGPDTQYF. Using reference TRBV5-1 and TRBJ2-3 for the parts outside the CDR3, the full variable domain is KAGVTQTPRYLIKTRGQQVTLSCSPISGHRSVSWYQQTPGQGLQFLFEYFSETQRNKGNFPGRFSGRQFSNSRSEMNVSTLELGDSALYLCASSPGLAGGPDTQYFGPGTRLTVL.

This chain connects TRBV2 to TRBJ2-5; D ambiguous. Germline CDR1 is SNHLY and CDR2 is FYNNEI. The CDR3 totals 14 residues. With 1 base removed from V and 1 base from J, the gap between germline ends came to 7 bases. The CDR3: CASSEVGSQETQYF. For the CDR3, the DNA is TGTGCCAGCAGTGAAGTGGGCTCCCAAGAGACCCAGTACTTC. The whole variable domain, remainder taken from reference TRBV2 and TRBJ2-5, is EPEVTQTPSHQVTQMGQEVILRCVPISNHLYFYWYRQILGQKVEFLVSFYNNEISEKSEIFDDQFSVERPDGSNFTLKIRSTKLEDSAMYFCASSEVGSQETQYFGPGTRLLVL.

The chain has TRBV11-3 and TRBJ2-7; D not resolved. The germline gives CDR1 SGHNT, CDR2 YENEEA. V was pared by 5 bases and J by 3 bases, with 14 bases between. The length of the CDR3 is 14 residues. The CDR3 loop reads CASSPARRVYEQYF. Here the CDR3 DNA reads TGTGCCAGCAGCCCCGCCCGCCGGGTCTACGAGCAGTACTTC.

The chain couples TRBV10-3 to TRBJ2-3; TRBD2 aligns across 13 bases. The CDR3 has 16 amino acids. CDR1 is ENHRY, CDR2 SYGVKD, per germline. With 11 bases clipped from V and 4 bases from J, the junction kept 12 bases outside the gene matches. This CDR3 is CAHRGGTSGNSDTQYF. In DNA, the CDR3 is TGTGCCCACCGTGGGGGGACTAGCGGGAACTCAGATACGCAGTATTTT.

This clone was seen just once. The chain combines TRBV6-5 with TRBJ1-3, with unresolved D. The CDR3 is made up of 16 amino acids. Between the trimmed V and J ends, which lost 4 bases and 0 bases, there was a span of 13 bases. Germline loops: CDR1 MNHEY, CDR2 SVGAGI. CDR3 residues: CASSSPGRVSGNTIYF. Written as DNA, the CDR3 is TGTGCCAGCAGTTCCCCGGGCCGCGTCTCTGGAAACACCATATATTTT.

The chain uses TRBV6-5 and TRBJ2-1, with D tentatively TRBD2 (5 bases). Looked up from germline, CDR1 is MNHEY and CDR2 is SVGAGI. Trimming left V 8 bases short and J 6 bases short, with 8 bases between. The CDR3 contains 11 residues. CDR3 sequence: CASRGPNEQFF. The CDR3 bases are TGTGCCAGCCGGGGTCCCAATGAGCAGTTCTTC.

V and J are TRBV6-5 and TRBJ2-7; no clear D. Trimming took 5 bases from V and 3 from J, leaving 14 bases between them. The CDR3 covers 14 residues. In germline, CDR1 is MNHEY, CDR2 SVGAGI. The CDR3 protein is CASSPQGSVYEQYF. The CDR3 bases are TGTGCCAGCAGTCCTCAAGGCTCGGTCTACGAGCAGTACTTC.